Listed here is a single TCR beta chain. Its recognized antigen is unknown. No much larger clone is present one base from it, and per-base qualities are unavailable. The library relied on 5' RACE. Sequencer: Illumina HiSeq 2500. A second PCR of about 7 to 12 cycles was run with a J-beta primer mix and a sample-barcoded 5' primer. Each TCR beta cDNA molecule received a unique molecular identifier from a template-switch 5' adaptor carrying 12 random nucleotides. Each sample yielded at least 3 million CDR3-containing paired-end reads. First-strand cDNA synthesis was performed from all RNA using the Mint cDNA synthesis kit, with priming by a TRBC-specific oligonucleotide. After uracil-DNA glycosylase treatment, a first 18-cycle PCR used universal primers M1SS and BC2_uni_R on all cDNA. In the original analysis: For normalization, 1 million high-quality reads were randomly selected from each sample, with every read carrying a distinct molecular identifier. Reads with shared molecular identifiers were discarded instead of being binned into consensus sequences. MiTCR, run with a Q25 quality threshold and the strictest error-elimination algorithm, handled CDR3 identification, clonotype clustering and error correction. A nonparametric unseen species model with Euler transformation was used to estimate lower-bound total TCR beta diversity. The raw public reads went through TCRdb reprocessing: fastp at Q25, MiXCR clone calling, in-frame beta chains kept. Every entry covers one CDR3 protein and lists the most common genes and DNA from its rows. The V and J calls and clone size come from TCRdb's table, not from the authors' own analysis. The sample has 1.5 million to 2 million distinct CDR3 sequences on record, 28% of them singletons. The leading ten clones occupy roughly 8% of the sample.

The donors were some 36 Caucasian individuals from Russia, aged roughly 6 to 100 years, who were systemically healthy. Roughly 10 milliliters of peripheral blood were collected from each donor into EDTA-treated Vacutainer tubes. PBMCs were isolated by Ficoll-Paque density-gradient centrifugation, with at least 6 million obtained per sample. Total RNA, at least 6 micrograms per sample, was extracted from PBMCs with Trizol reagent. For every donor, an aliquot of PBMCs went through flow cytometry to measure the percentages of naive CD45RAhigh/CD27high T cells. The sample comes from a study of blood T cells in healthy people across ages (dated by TCRdb to about 2015). With regard to the full study: In model experiments, template switching captured about one uniquely barcoded TCR beta cDNA molecule for every two T cells. To track age-related changes in TCR beta repertoire diversity, the study relied on deep sequencing normalized with unique cDNA molecular identifiers. The donors were divided into four age groups: young (average around 16 years), middle-aged (under 40), aged (approximately 62) and long-lived (roughly 86). To avoid experimental bias, donors of different ages were spread randomly across the sequencing lanes. Two additional independent replicas of 1 million unique cDNA reads from the same blood draw were analyzed for two donors (one aged 18 to 30 and one aged 80 or older).

V and J are truncated by 6 bases and 4 bases respectively, leaving an intervening sequence of 12 bases. The CDR3 runs 13 amino acids, cysteine and phenylalanine included. Left in the record is the CDR3 DNA by itself, 39 bases read in frame from the first base. Paper-wide results and their limitations: Compared with the aged group, the long-lived group had more naive CD4+ T cells, fewer expanded clones and increased TCR diversity, suggesting age selection. Estimates of total diversity based on one million sequenced T cells were considered lower bounds and underestimates. Observed TCR beta diversity per million T cells fell roughly linearly with age, and a significant reduction was already apparent by age about 36. Donor CMV infection status was unknown, potentially confounding age-related changes in expanded clonotypes. Observed TCR beta diversity correlated strongly with the percentage of naive T cells measured by flow cytometry. Bulk unsorted PBMC profiling prevented conclusive comparison of naive and antigen-experienced compartments.

The receptor comes from a woman under 40 in good health. The V and J segments used are TRBV12-3 or TRBV12-4 and TRBJ2-5; the D gene remains uncertain. Sequencing used blood. In nucleotide form, the sequence is TGTGCCAGCAGAACAGTGAGTAGAGAGACCCAGTACTTC. This sequence encodes CASRTVSRETQYF.